Following are 18 T cell receptor beta chains from one sample sequenced in a study of cytotoxic CD8 clonotypes in ibrutinib-treated CLL. Some clones are missing from TCRdb's copy, which holds only in-frame ones; the method was immunoSEQ multiplex PCR. Found here are around 16,000 clones, around 67% of them singletons; the top ten hold 18%. Source: PBMCs, taken before ibrutinib treatment. These receptors all stem from a human donor with chronic lymphocytic leukemia.

This clone showed up just a few times. The V and J genes are TRBV5-4 and TRBJ2-5; perhaps TRBD2 as D (6 bases). V shed 4 bases and J shed 0 bases, with 10 bases lying between them. The CDR3 extends over 14 amino acids. CDR1 SGHNT and CDR2 YYREEE come from the germline V gene (reference sequence). CDR3 sequence reads: CASSPGLDQETQYF. As DNA, the CDR3 is TGTGCCAGCAGCCCGGGACTGGACCAAGAGACCCAGTACTTC.

This clone was seen more than once but under ten times. This chain joins TRBV7-2 and TRBJ1-6; D may be TRBD1 (5 bases). This CDR3 spans 16 amino acids. The V end was cut by 4 bases, the J end by 9 bases, with 19 bases between. Germline V lookup: CDR1 SGHTA, CDR2 FQGNSA. CDR3 sequence reads: CASSCYMQGSGSPLHF. The CDR3 nucleotides read TGTGCCAGCAGCTGTTACATGCAGGGATCAGGTTCACCCCTCCACTTT.

In its sample, this clone was seen a few times. The CDR3 bases are TGTGCCAGCAGTGAATTTTCGGGGAGTTCACCCCTCCACTTT. Its protein product is CASSEFSGSSPLHF. The rearrangement joins TRBV6-4 to TRBJ1-6; D is ambiguous. Trimming cost V 3 bases and J 9 bases, with 12 bases left between them. Germline V CDR1 and CDR2: MRHNA, SNTAGT. The CDR3 consists of 14 residues.

V and J are TRBV6-1 and TRBJ1-2, with D uncertain. There are 11 residues in the CDR3. Looked up from germline, CDR1 is MNHNS and CDR2 is SASEGT. Deletions cut 8 bases from V and 8 bases from J, with 12 bases between. Written as DNA, the CDR3 is TGTGCCAGCCAAAGAGAGCGCGGCTACACCTTC. Translated, it gives CASQRERGYTF.

This chain uses TRBV25-1 with TRBJ1-1; tentative D call: TRBD1 (5 bases). In germline, CDR1 is MGHDK, CDR2 SYGVNS. This CDR3 has 14 residues. The V gene lost 2 bases and the J gene lost 0 bases, with 7 bases spanning the gap. CDR3 protein: CASSERQMNTEAFF. CDR3 in DNA: TGTGCCAGCAGTGAAAGACAGATGAACACTGAAGCTTTCTTT.

The genes are TRBV7-2 and TRBJ2-3, with D perhaps TRBD1 or TRBD2 (5 bases each). The CDR3 is made up of 18 amino acids. Between the trimmed V and J ends, which lost 4 bases and 6 bases, there was a span of 26 bases. Germline V gives CDR1 SGHTA, CDR2 FQGNSA. The CDR3 protein is CASSWGTTGIGDWDTQYF. In DNA form, the CDR3 reads TGTGCCAGCAGCTGGGGCACCACGGGAATAGGTGATTGGGATACGCAGTATTTT.

This sequence joins TRBV14 and TRBJ1-6; weak D call: TRBD1 (6 bases). V was cut by 4 bases and J by 7 bases, with 14 bases left in between. The V gene's germline CDR1 is SGHDN and CDR2 FVKESK. The CDR3 is made up of 15 amino acids. The chain's CDR3 is CASSPWGQGNSPLHF. In DNA form, the CDR3 reads TGTGCCAGCAGCCCCTGGGGGCAAGGGAATTCACCCCTCCACTTT.

The rearrangement uses TRBV7-8 and TRBJ2-7, with 10 bases aligning to TRBD1. This CDR3 is 15 amino acids long. J was trimmed by 4 bases and V by 4 bases; bases with no gene match: 7. Germline values: CDR1 SGHVS, CDR2 FQNEAQ. The CDR3 reads CASSYSGTGVYEQYF. CDR3 DNA sequence: TGTGCCAGCAGCTACTCCGGGACAGGGGTTTACGAGCAGTACTTC. The whole variable domain, filled in from reference TRBV7-8 and TRBJ2-7, reads GAGVSQSPRYKVAKRGQDVALRCDPISGHVSLFWYQQALGQGPEFLTYFQNEAQLDKSGLPSDRFFAERPEGSVSTLKIQRTQQEDSAVYLCASSYSGTGVYEQYFGPGTRLTVT.

The J gene is TRBJ2-3, the V gene TRBV19, with unresolved D. The germline CDR1 and CDR2 sequences are LNHDA and SQIVND (reference sequence). The CDR3 has 14 residues. Trimming shortened V by 9 bases and J by 4 bases, and 17 bases separated the two germline ends. The CDR3 is CASNFGPASDTQYF. CDR3 DNA: TGTGCCAGCAACTTCGGCCCAGCGTCAGATACGCAGTATTTT.

In this sample, this clone turned up once. V is TRBV5-6 and J is TRBJ1-3; the D gene is possibly TRBD1 (5 bases). Trimming took 2 bases from V and 1 from J, leaving 10 bases between them. The length of the CDR3 is 15 residues. The germline V gene encodes CDR1 SGHDT and CDR2 YYEEEE. The CDR3 nucleotides are TGTGCCAGCAGCTTTTCAGGGAAATCTGGAAACACCATATATTTT. Residues: CASSFSGKSGNTIYF.

The chain combines TRBV21-1 with TRBJ1-1; TRBD1 was called by the table and not checked on the DNA. TRBV21-1 is classified as a pseudogene. The CDR3 contains 20 residues. The CDR3, as DNA: TGTGCCAGCAGCAAAGCCCCGGACAGGGGCCCGTTAGCCTCGAACACTGAAGCTTTCTTT. This sequence encodes CASSKAPDRGPLASNTEAFF.

The chain has TRBV29-1 and TRBJ1-1; maybe TRBD1 (6 bases). V was shortened by 1 base and J by 1 base, with 13 bases between the two germline ends. This CDR3 contains 15 residues. Germline V lookup: CDR1 SQVTM, CDR2 ANQGSEA. The DNA of the CDR3 is TGCAGCGTTGAAGGGGTACAGGGTGCGAACACTGAAGCTTTCTTT. This encodes CSVEGVQGANTEAFF.

The J gene is TRBJ1-5, the V gene TRBV5-8; D remains unclear. The germline V and J ends were trimmed by 4 bases and 5 bases, with 7 bases remaining between them. CDR1 SGHTS and CDR2 YDEGEE come from the germline V gene. The CDR3 is 12 residues long. The CDR3 reads CASSPTYQPQHF. DNA for the CDR3: TGTGCCAGCAGCCCCACATATCAGCCCCAGCATTTT.

This clone was counted once. The genes are TRBV4-1 and TRBJ1-2; a possible D gene is TRBD1 (5 bases). Germline V gene sequence: CDR1 MGHRA, CDR2 YSYEKL. This CDR3 has 14 residues. The ends were cut back, 1 base at V and 3 bases at J, with 9 bases in the middle. Here the CDR3 reads CASSQGDWDYGYTF. DNA for the CDR3: TGCGCCAGCAGCCAAGGGGACTGGGACTATGGCTACACCTTC.

A few counts support this clone. The chain has TRBV30 and TRBJ2-1, with D tentatively TRBD1 (5 bases). Trimming shortened V by 6 bases and J by 4 bases, and 19 bases separated the two germline ends. The germline V gene has CDR1 GTSNPN and CDR2 SVGIG (reference sequence). This CDR3 comprises 15 residues. CDR3 sequence (DNA): TGTGCCTGCTCACCAGGGCTAGTCCCTTACAATGAGCAGTTCTTC. The encoded protein is CACSPGLVPYNEQFF. The complete variable domain, with remaining parts taken from reference TRBV30 and TRBJ2-1, reads SQTIHQWPATLVQPVGSPLSLECTVEGTSNPNLYWYRQAAGRGLQLLFYSVGIGQISSEVPQNLSASRPQDRQFILSSKKLLLSDSGFYLCACSPGLVPYNEQFFGPGTRLTVL.

The rearrangement uses TRBV6-6 and TRBJ2-2, with 10 bases identical to TRBD1. Germline-derived CDR1 and CDR2 are MNHNY and SVGAGI (reference sequence). V trimming: 5 bases; J trimming: 3 bases; junction bases outside the gene matches: 3. The CDR3 extends over 15 amino acids. This CDR3 is CASSGGTGDTGELFF. DNA of the CDR3: TGTGCCAGCAGTGGCGGGACAGGGGACACCGGGGAGCTGTTTTTT.

This chain links TRBV4-1 with TRBJ2-3, with 7 bases aligning to TRBD2. From germline, CDR1 is MGHRA and CDR2 YSYEKL. The V and J ends lost 7 bases and 2 bases, in that order; junction bases with no gene match: 12. This CDR3 has 16 amino acids. The CDR3 reads CASTRLADPYTDTQYF. As DNA, the CDR3 is TGCGCCAGCACGCGACTAGCCGACCCTTACACAGATACGCAGTATTTT.

The V gene is TRBV4-2, the J gene TRBJ2-5; D gene unclear. Germline assignment: CDR1 LGHNA and CDR2 YNFKEQ. Trimming took off 0 bases at V and 7 bases at J, with 12 bases between the two ends. The CDR3 extends over 14 amino acids. The CDR3 bases are TGTGCCAGCAGCCAAGACTCCGGTCTGGGGACCCAGTACTTC. It is translated as CASSQDSGLGTQYF.